This is a list of T cell receptor beta chains from one sample in a study of control samples from healthy donors and cancer patients. The data were produced by immunoSEQ multiplex PCR, yet TCRdb's version contains in-frame clones alone and is incomplete. The table includes 100,000 to 150,000 clones, around 86% detected once. Sample: blood. These receptors were obtained from a man aged 35 to 55 in good health. Both conserved end residues are trimmed from each CDR3. Each record gives: CDR3 protein, V gene, clone size. Rows may omit the clone size; those that give it use once, few, many or a size class.

ASSPSGQVNTDTQY TRBV7-2 .
ASSPPPLLAGKETQY TRBV18 .
ASSSRGGGPVLDTQY TRBV7-9 few
ASSQDWVSYNEQF TRBV3-1/TRBV3-2 .
ATSDTQRGYT TRBV24-1 .
ASSSRGVGRGSSYNEQF TRBV9 .
AWSSGQPMSYEQY TRBV30 .
ASSVAGFGGTEAF TRBV9 .
ASSPKGMNTEAF TRBV3-1/TRBV3-2 .
SVEHTAGGETQY TRBV29-1 .
ASSQWSSNEQF TRBV4-1 few
ASSLETGRYNEQF TRBV7-2 .
ASSAGTGGDYNEQF TRBV6-1 few
ASSFLLGVGRSGANVLT TRBV5-4 few
ASSSTGDRGRGGYT TRBV7-2 .
ASSRLAGGSNEQF TRBV11-2 once
ASSLLAGNTIY TRBV7-9 once
ASSFYNEQF TRBV12-3/TRBV12-4 few
ASSVGRGTQPQH TRBV9 .
AISPGQGRVEQY TRBV10-3 .
ASSLGAPSRGEQY TRBV5-1 .
ASSAGTNNSPLH TRBV6-4 .
ASSLDGYEQY TRBV4-1 .
ASSLQGGQRSDTQY TRBV7-9 .
ASSQTGTATNYGYT TRBV4-1 once
ASSYGQDVGPQH TRBV6-6 .
ATSLSSGSTQPQH TRBV24-1 .
ASSPTTGSGNTIY TRBV18 .
ASSLAAGRIWSPLH TRBV11-2 .
ASSLRTGKDEQY TRBV5-4 once
RSGGADEQY TRBV29-1 .
ASSELITGELF TRBV25-1 .
ASSRLAGSYEQY TRBV18 .
ASSPGDGTEAF TRBV12-3/TRBV12-4 .
ASSQELNTEAF TRBV4-2 .